The sequence of this TCR beta chain was determined in a study of blood T cells in healthy people across ages. About the study: Capture by template switching was about one barcoded beta molecule per two T cells.

This CDR3 region has 15 residues. Germline-derived CDR1 and CDR2 are PRHDT and FYEKMQ (reference sequence). The authors ran a second PCR of roughly 7 to 11 cycles using a sample-barcoded 5' primer and a J-beta primer mix. Carrying 12 random nucleotides, a template-switch adaptor labeled each individual cDNA molecule. TCRdb used MiXCR to reprocess the 5' RACE reads, holding one entry per CDR3 protein. Among around 700,000 distinct CDR3 sequences listed, around a quarter were seen once. The sample holds a few counts of this clonotype. As yet, its antigen is unknown. Study results and limitations: Roughly linear age-related decline in beta diversity appeared, significant by age roughly 40. It was the long-lived donors that had more naive CD4+ cells and higher diversity than aged donors.

This sample also appeared in a second study, on T cells of mothers and their children.

Sequenced sample: blood. The receptor was derived from a boy under 18 in good health. This rearrangement joins TRBV13 to TRBJ2-5; weak D call: TRBD2 (6 bases). The DNA end is a closer match to TRBJ2-1, so the J assignment may be wrong. The DNA for the CDR3 is TGTGCCAGCAGCTCCGGACGTACGGGGGACAATGAGCAGTTCTTC. Encoded protein: CASSSGRTGDNEQFF.